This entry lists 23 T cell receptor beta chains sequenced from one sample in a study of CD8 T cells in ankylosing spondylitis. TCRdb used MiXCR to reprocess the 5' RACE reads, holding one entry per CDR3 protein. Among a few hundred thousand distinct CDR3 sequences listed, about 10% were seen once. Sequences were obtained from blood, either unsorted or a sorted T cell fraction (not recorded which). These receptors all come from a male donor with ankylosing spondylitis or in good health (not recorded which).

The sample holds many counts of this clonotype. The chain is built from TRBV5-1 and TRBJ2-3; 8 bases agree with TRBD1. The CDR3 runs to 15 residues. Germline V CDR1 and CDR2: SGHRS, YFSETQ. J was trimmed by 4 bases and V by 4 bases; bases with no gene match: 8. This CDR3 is CASSQRTGSADTQYF. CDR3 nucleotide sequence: TGCGCCAGCAGCCAGAGGACAGGGTCGGCAGATACGCAGTATTTT.

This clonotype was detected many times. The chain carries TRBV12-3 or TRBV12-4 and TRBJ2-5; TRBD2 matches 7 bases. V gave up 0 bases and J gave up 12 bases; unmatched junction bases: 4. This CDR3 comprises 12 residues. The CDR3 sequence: CASSLAGLVKYF. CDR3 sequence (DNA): TGTGCCAGCAGTTTAGCCGGACTAGTTAAGTACTTC.

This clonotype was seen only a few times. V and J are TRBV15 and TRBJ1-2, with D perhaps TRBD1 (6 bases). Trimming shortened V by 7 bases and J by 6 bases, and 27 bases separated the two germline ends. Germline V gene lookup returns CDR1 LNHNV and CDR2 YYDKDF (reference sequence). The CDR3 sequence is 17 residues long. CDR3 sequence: CATISLQGPLVDNGYTF. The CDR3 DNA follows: TGTGCCACCATCAGCTTACAGGGCCCGTTAGTAGACAATGGCTACACCTTC.

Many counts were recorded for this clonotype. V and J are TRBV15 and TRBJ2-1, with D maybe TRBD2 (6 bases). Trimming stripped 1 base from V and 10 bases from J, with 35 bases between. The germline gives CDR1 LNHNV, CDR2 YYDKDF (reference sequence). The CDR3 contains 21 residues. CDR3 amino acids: CATSRALTSIAGISPTMEQFF. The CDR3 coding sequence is TGTGCCACCAGCAGAGCATTAACTAGCATTGCGGGGATATCTCCTACAATGGAGCAGTTCTTC.

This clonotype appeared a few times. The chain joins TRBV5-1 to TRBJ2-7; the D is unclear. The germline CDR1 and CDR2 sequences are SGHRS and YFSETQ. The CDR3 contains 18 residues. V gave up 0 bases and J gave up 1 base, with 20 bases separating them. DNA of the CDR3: TGCGCCAGCAGCTTGGGGGCTGGGCAGATAACGTCGTCCTACGAGCAGTACTTC. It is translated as CASSLGAGQITSSYEQYF.

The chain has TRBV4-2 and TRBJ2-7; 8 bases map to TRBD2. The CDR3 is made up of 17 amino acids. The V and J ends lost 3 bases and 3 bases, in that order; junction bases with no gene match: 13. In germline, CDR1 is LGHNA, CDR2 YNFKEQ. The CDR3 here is CASSQYHPRGTSYEQYF. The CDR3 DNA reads TGTGCCAGCAGCCAGTATCATCCCCGCGGGACTAGCTACGAGCAGTACTTC.

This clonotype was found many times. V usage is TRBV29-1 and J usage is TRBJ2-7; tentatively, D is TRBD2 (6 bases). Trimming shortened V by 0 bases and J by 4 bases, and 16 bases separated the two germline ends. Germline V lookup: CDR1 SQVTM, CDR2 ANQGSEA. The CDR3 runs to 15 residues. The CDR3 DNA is TGCAGCGTTGAAGATCTGGGGGGTCTTTCTTACGAGCAGTACTTC. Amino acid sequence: CSVEDLGGLSYEQYF.

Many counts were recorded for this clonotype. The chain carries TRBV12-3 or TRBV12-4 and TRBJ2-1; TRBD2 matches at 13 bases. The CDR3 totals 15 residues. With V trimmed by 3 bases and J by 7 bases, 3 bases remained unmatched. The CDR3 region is CASSFTSGGANEQFF. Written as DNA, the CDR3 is TGTGCCAGCAGTTTTACTAGCGGGGGGGCTAATGAGCAGTTCTTC.

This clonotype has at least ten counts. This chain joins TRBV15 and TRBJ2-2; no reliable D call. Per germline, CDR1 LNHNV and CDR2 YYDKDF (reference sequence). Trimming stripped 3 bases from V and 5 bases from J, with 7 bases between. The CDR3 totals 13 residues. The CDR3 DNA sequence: TGTGCCACCAGCAGCACAAGGACCGGGGAGCTGTTTTTT. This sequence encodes CATSSTRTGELFF.

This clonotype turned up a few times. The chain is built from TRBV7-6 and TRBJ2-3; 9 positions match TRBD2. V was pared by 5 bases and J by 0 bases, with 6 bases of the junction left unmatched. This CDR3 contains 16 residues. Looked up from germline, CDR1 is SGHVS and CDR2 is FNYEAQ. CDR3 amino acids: CASSRGLALSTDTQYF. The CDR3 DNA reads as TGTGCCAGCAGCCGCGGACTAGCGCTTAGCACAGATACGCAGTATTTT.

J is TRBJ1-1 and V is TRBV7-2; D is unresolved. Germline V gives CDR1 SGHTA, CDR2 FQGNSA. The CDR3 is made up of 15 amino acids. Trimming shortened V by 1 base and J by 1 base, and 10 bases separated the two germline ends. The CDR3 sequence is CASSLDGGENTEAFF. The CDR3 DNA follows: TGTGCCAGCAGCTTAGACGGAGGTGAGAACACTGAAGCTTTCTTT. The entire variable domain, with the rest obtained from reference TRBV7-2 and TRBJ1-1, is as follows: GAGVSQSPSNKVTEKGKDVELRCDPISGHTALYWYRQSLGQGLEFLIYFQGNSAPDKSGLPSDRFSAERTGGSVSTLTIQRTQQEDSAVYLCASSLDGGENTEAFFGQGTRLTVV.

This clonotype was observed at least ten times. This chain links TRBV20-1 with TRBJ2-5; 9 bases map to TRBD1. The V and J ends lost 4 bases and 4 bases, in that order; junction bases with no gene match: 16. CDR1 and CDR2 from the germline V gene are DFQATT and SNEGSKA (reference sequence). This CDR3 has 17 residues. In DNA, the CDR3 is TGCAGTGCTACCCCGTTGCCGGGACAGGGTTTTGGAGAGACCCAGTACTTC. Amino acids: CSATPLPGQGFGETQYF.

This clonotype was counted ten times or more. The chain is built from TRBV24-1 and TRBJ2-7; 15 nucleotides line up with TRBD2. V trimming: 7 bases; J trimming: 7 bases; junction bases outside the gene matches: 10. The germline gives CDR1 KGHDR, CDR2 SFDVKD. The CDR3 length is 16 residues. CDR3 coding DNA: TGTGCCACCAGCACGTCCGGGACTAGCGGGAGGTGGGAGCAGTACTTC. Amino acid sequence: CATSTSGTSGRWEQYF.

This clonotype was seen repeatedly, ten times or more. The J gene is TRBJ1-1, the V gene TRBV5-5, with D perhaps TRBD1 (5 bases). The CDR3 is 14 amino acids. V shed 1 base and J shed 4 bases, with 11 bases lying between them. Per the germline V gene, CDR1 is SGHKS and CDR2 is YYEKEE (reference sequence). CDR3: CASSLWARGTEAFF. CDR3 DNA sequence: TGTGCCAGCAGCTTGTGGGCGAGGGGCACTGAAGCTTTCTTT.

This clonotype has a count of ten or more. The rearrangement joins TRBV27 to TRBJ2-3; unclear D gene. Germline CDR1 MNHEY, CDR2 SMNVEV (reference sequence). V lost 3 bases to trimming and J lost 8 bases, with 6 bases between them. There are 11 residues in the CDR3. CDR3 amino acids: CASSFLGTQYF. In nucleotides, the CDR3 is TGTGCCAGCAGTTTCCTAGGTACGCAGTATTTT.

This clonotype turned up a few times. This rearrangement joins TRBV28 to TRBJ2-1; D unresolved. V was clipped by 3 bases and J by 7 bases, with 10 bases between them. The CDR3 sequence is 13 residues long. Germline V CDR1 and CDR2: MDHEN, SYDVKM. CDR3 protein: CASSFSEINEQFF. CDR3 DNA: TGTGCCAGCAGTTTTTCGGAAATTAATGAGCAGTTCTTC.

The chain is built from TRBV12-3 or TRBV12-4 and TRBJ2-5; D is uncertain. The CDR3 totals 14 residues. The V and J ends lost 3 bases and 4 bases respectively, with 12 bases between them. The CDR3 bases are TGTGCCAGCAGTTTTTCGATGAGAAGAGAGACCCAGTACTTC. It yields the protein CASSFSMRRETQYF.

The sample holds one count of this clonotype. Written as DNA, the CDR3 is TGTGCCAGCAGTGTCGGGACTAGCGGGTCCGCGAACACCGGGGAGCTGTTTTTT. Translated, it gives CASSVGTSGSANTGELFF. The genes are TRBV6-1 and TRBJ2-2; 12 positions match TRBD2. Germline CDR1 reads MNHNS; CDR2 reads SASEGT. The length of the CDR3 is 18 residues. The V segment lost 4 bases and the J segment 0 bases; nucleotides outside the gene matches: 6.

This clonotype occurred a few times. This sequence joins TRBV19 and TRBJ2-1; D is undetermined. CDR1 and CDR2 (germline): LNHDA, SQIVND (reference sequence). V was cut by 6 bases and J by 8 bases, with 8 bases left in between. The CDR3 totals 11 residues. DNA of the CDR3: TGTGCCAGTAGCCCAGGCGATGAGCAGTTCTTC. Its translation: CASSPGDEQFF.

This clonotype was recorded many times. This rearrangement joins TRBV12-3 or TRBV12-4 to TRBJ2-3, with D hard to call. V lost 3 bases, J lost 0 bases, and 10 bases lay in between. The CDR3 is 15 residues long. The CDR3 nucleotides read TGTGCCAGCAGTTTGCCCCTAACTAGCACAGATACGCAGTATTTT. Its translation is CASSLPLTSTDTQYF.

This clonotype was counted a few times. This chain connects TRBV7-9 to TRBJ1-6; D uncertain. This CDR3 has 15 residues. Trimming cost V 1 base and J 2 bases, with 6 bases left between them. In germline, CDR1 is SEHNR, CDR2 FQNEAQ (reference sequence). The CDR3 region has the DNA TGTGCCAGCAGCTTAGGGGATGCCTATAATTCACCCCTCCACTTT. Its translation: CASSLGDAYNSPLHF.

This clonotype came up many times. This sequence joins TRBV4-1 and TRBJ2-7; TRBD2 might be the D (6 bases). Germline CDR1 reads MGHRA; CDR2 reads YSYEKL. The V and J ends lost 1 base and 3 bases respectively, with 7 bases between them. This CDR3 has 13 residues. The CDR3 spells CASSQGRDYEQYF. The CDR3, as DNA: TGCGCCAGCAGCCAAGGGAGGGACTACGAGCAGTACTTC.

CDR3 amino acids: CASHNNRGPTDTQYF. The CDR3, as DNA: TGTGCCAGTCACAATAACAGGGGCCCCACAGATACGCAGTATTTT. The V and J genes are TRBV2 and TRBJ2-3; 7 bases are shared with TRBD1. This CDR3 is built from 15 residues. With 9 bases clipped from V and 2 bases from J, the junction kept 11 bases outside the gene matches. CDR1 SNHLY and CDR2 FYNNEI come from the germline V gene.